This is a list of T cell receptor beta chains from one sample in a study of blood T cell repertoires in COVID-19. Sequencing was performed with immunoSEQ multiplex PCR; in TCRdb, only in-frame clones are kept and a portion is missing. The profile covers fewer than 85,000 clones, with more than 60% appearing a single time and 28% taken by the ten largest. Material for sequencing was peripheral blood. These receptors all stem from a woman older than 75 with active or convalescent COVID-19. CDR3s include the opening cysteine and the closing phenylalanine or tryptophan. The order of the fields is clone size, D gene, J gene, V gene, CDR3 DNA, CDR3 protein. A D gene is named only where the DNA matches it firmly. Clone sizes are given selectively: once, few, many, or a class where the clone is expanded.

many	TRBD1	TRBJ2-2	TRBV6-5	TGTGCCAGCAAACCGACAGGGGAGGCCGGGGAGCTGTTTTTT	CASKPTGEAGELFF
few	TRBD1	TRBJ2-1	TRBV15	TGTGCCACCAGCAGAGATATAGGACAGGTAATCAATGAGCAGTTCTTC	CATSRDIGQVINEQFF
few	-	TRBJ1-6	TRBV7-2	TGTGCCAGCAGCTTAAACAGAATTGATAATTCACCCCTCCACTTT	CASSLNRIDNSPLHF
-	TRBD1	TRBJ1-2	TRBV24-1	TGTGCCACCAGTGGTGGGACAGGGGCTGGCTACACCTTC	CATSGGTGAGYTF
-	TRBD2	TRBJ2-5	TRBV5-4	TGTGCCAGCAGCTTTGTCCGGACTAGCGGGGGGGCGGAGACCCAGTACTTC	CASSFVRTSGGAETQYF
-	-	TRBJ2-3	TRBV28	TGTGCCAGCAGTTTATTGCAGGGGACAGATACGCAGTATTTT	CASSLLQGTDTQYF
-	-	TRBJ2-3	TRBV28	TGTGCCAGCAGTTTATTGGCGGGGTGGGCAGATACGCAGTATTTT	CASSLLAGWADTQYF
-	-	TRBJ2-2	TRBV28	TGTGCCAGCAGTGACTGGAGCGGGAACACCGGGGAGCTGTTTTTT	CASSDWSGNTGELFF
-	TRBD2	TRBJ2-2	TRBV7-2	TGTGCCAGCAGCTTAGAGGGACTAGCGGGGGATTACACCGGGGAGCTGTTTTTT	CASSLEGLAGDYTGELFF
-	-	TRBJ2-1	TRBV5-8	TGTGCCAGCAGCTTGGAGGGGTCCCCATACAATGAGCAGTTCTTC	CASSLEGSPYNEQFF
-	TRBD1	TRBJ1-1	TRBV12-3/TRBV12-4	TGTGCCAGCAGTCAGATACAGGGGGCGGCAGCTTTCTTT	CASSQIQGAAAFF
-	TRBD1	TRBJ1-1	TRBV5-4	TGTGCCAGCAGCTTGGTAGTGGGACAGGGGTACAGTGAAGCTTTCTTT	CASSLVVGQGYSEAFF
-	-	TRBJ1-5	TRBV12-3/TRBV12-4	TGTGCCAGCAGTTTTCAGAATCAGCCCCAGCATTTT	CASSFQNQPQHF
-	-	TRBJ2-1	TRBV28	TGTGCCAGCGGGGGCAGGGGCCTGAGCTCCTACAATGAGCAGTTCTTC	CASGGRGLSSYNEQFF
once	-	TRBJ2-7	TRBV5-1	TGCGCCAGCAGCTTGGCCACAACCGACTACGAGCAGTACTTC	CASSLATTDYEQYF
-	TRBD1	TRBJ2-2	TRBV7-2	TGTGCCAGCAGCCCAGGGGGCGCGGCCGGGGAGCTGTTTTTT	CASSPGGAAGELFF
-	-	TRBJ2-5	TRBV5-1	TGCGCCAGCAGCGCAGAAGAGACCCAGTACTTC	CASSAEETQYF
-	TRBD1	TRBJ1-2	TRBV6-5	TGTGCCAGCAGTCGGACAGGGGGCGGCTACACCTTC	CASSRTGGGYTF
once	-	TRBJ1-2	TRBV7-9	TGTGCCAGCAGCTTAGAATTGGGGCTGGGCTATGGCTACACCTTC	CASSLELGLGYGYTF
once	-	TRBJ2-2	TRBV4-3	TGCGCCAGCAGCCAAGTTCAAACCGGGGAGCTGTTTTTT	CASSQVQTGELFF
-	TRBD1	TRBJ2-5	TRBV6-5	TGTGCCAGCAGTTCGCCACAGGGGGCTCTTGGGACCCAGTACTTC	CASSSPQGALGTQYF
few	TRBD1	TRBJ1-1	TRBV7-9	TGTGCCAGCAGCTTGGACAGGGAAGCTGAAGCTTTCTTT	CASSLDREAEAFF
-	TRBD1	TRBJ1-2	TRBV29-1	TGCAGCGTAACCAGACAGGGGGCCAACTATGGCTACACCTTC	CSVTRQGANYGYTF
-	-	TRBJ2-1	TRBV30	TGTGCCTGGAGCCCTGGTAGCTCCTACAATGAGCAGTTCTTC	CAWSPGSSYNEQFF
few	-	TRBJ1-6	TRBV20-1	TGCAGTGCTAGTGAACGGGGCTCCTATAATTCACCCCTCCACTTT	CSASERGSYNSPLHF
once	TRBD2	TRBJ2-7	TRBV11-2	TGTGCCAGCAGCTTAGTGACTAGCTCTCTCTACGAGCAGTACTTC	CASSLVTSSLYEQYF
-	-	TRBJ1-1	TRBV6-2/TRBV6-3	TGTGCCAGCAGTTACTCAGGCACTGAGGGCACTGAAGCTTTCTTT	CASSYSGTEGTEAFF
-	-	TRBJ1-1	TRBV9	TGTGCCAGCAGCGTAGTTGAGGGAACTGAAGCTTTCTTT	CASSVVEGTEAFF
-	TRBD1	TRBJ2-5	TRBV4-3	TGCGCCAGCAGCCAAGGGGATTCGGGACAGGGCTTACAAGAGACCCAGTACTTC	CASSQGDSGQGLQETQYF
-	-	TRBJ1-4	TRBV28	TGTGCCAGCAGTGACTTCAGGGCCGCCCCTGAAAAACTGTTTTTT	CASSDFRAAPEKLFF
-	-	TRBJ1-4	TRBV19	TGTGCCAGTAGTAATCAACGCGGTGAAAAACTGTTTTTT	CASSNQRGEKLFF
-	-	TRBJ1-2	TRBV5-4	TGTGCCAGCAGCCCCCCGGACAGCCTAAACTATGGCTACACCTTC	CASSPPDSLNYGYTF
-	-	TRBJ2-1	TRBV30	TGTGCCTGGAGACGATCGGGGGAGCAGTTCTTC	CAWRRSGEQFF
many	-	TRBJ2-3	TRBV5-4	TGTGCCAGCAGCTTGGAAGCGGGTAAGGGGACAGATACGCAGTATTTT	CASSLEAGKGTDTQYF
-	-	TRBJ2-2	TRBV19	TGTGCCAGTAGGGATGCAGGGAGGACCGGGGAGCTGTTTTTT	CASRDAGRTGELFF
-	-	TRBJ1-3	TRBV3-1/TRBV3-2	TGTGCCAGCAGCCCCGGGAAGGGAAACACCATATATTTT	CASSPGKGNTIYF
-	-	TRBJ1-1	TRBV2	TGTGCCAGCACCGCGGAAGCTATGAACACTGAAGCTTTCTTT	CASTAEAMNTEAFF
-	TRBD1	TRBJ2-3	TRBV15	TGTGCCACCAGCAGAGGGGACAGTAGCACAGATACGCAGTATTTT	CATSRGDSSTDTQYF
large	-	TRBJ1-2	TRBV4-1	TGCGCCAGCAGTCCACTCCCCATACCTAACTATGGCTACACCTTC	CASSPLPIPNYGYTF
-	-	TRBJ1-1	TRBV29-1	TGCGCGGCCAACACTGAAGCTTTCTTT	CAANTEAFF
-	TRBD1	TRBJ2-7	TRBV11-2	TGTGCCAGCAGCTTAATATCCACAGGGGGGTCCTACGAGCAGTACTTC	CASSLISTGGSYEQYF
-	-	TRBJ2-2	TRBV5-1	TGCGCCAGCAGCCAGACTAGCGGGGAGCTGTTTTTT	CASSQTSGELFF
-	-	TRBJ1-5	TRBV19	TGTGCCAGTAGTATCGGACAGTACAATCAGCCCCAGCATTTT	CASSIGQYNQPQHF
-	-	TRBJ1-6	TRBV12-3/TRBV12-4	TGTGCCAGCAGCGGCAGGGAAGGCTCACCCCTCCACTTT	CASSGREGSPLHF